The T cell receptor (beta chain) under discussion was sequenced for a study of spatial heterogeneity in lung cancer. Time point noted: sample taken at primary tumor resection. To note about this clonotype: Antigen: not known.

TCRdb redid the calling of the 5' RACE reads with MiXCR, one entry per CDR3 protein. The sample records 4,000 to 5,500 distinct CDR3 sequences, approximately 13% being singletons. Study-level points and caveats: One measure, the expanded intratumoral alpha and beta TCR count, tracked tumor mutation counts.

The CDR3 length is 14 residues. V was pared by 4 bases and J by 6 bases, with 12 bases between. Germline-derived CDR1 and CDR2 are LGHDT and YNNKEL (reference sequence). The TCR was taken from a male donor with early-stage non-small cell lung cancer. V is TRBV3-1 and J is TRBJ2-2, with D uncertain. Material: lung tumor tissue, obtained at surgery. The CDR3 DNA follows: TGTGCCAGCAGCCGCCGACGTGACTCCGGGGAGCTGTTTTTT. Amino acids: CASSRRRDSGELFF.